Each of the 4 T cell receptor beta chains below was sequenced from the same sample in a study of blood T cell repertoires in COVID-19. This table comes from immunoSEQ multiplex PCR, and its TCRdb copy is limited to in-frame clones, with some not included. In the table there are 100,000 to 150,000 clones, 92% of which are singletons. The specimen was peripheral blood. These receptors were collected from a middle-aged man with COVID-19, enrolled during active disease.

This chain uses TRBV4-3 with TRBJ1-1; 7 bases align to TRBD1. The CDR3 totals 15 residues. Germline CDR1 is LGHNA and CDR2 is YSLEER. V was clipped by 2 bases and J by 0 bases; unmatched bases: 3. The CDR3 sequence: CASSQSDRLNTEAFF. In DNA form, the CDR3 reads TGCGCCAGCAGCCAATCGGACAGGTTGAACACTGAAGCTTTCTTT.

CDR3 sequence reads: CASSPPTVHTEAFF. CDR3 nucleotides: TGTGCCAGTAGTCCCCCGACAGTTCACACTGAAGCTTTCTTT. The chain joins TRBV19 to TRBJ1-1, with TRBD1 as a possible D gene (5 bases). CDR3 length equals 14 residues. Trimming cost V 5 bases and J 3 bases, with 13 bases left between them. Germline CDR1 and CDR2: LNHDA and SQIVND (reference sequence). Filled out from reference TRBV19 and TRBJ1-1, the complete variable domain reads DGGITQSPKYLFRKEGQNVTLSCEQNLNHDAMYWYRQDPGQGLRLIYYSQIVNDFQKGDIAEGYSVSREKKESFPLTVTSAQKNPTAFYLCASSPPTVHTEAFFGQGTRLTVV.

The V and J genes are TRBV19 and TRBJ2-3; the match to TRBD2 covers 7 bases. Trimming removed 9 bases from V and 3 bases from J; junction bases left unmatched: 18. CDR1 and CDR2 (germline): LNHDA, SQIVND (reference sequence). This CDR3 region has 17 residues. The CDR3 DNA sequence: TGTGCCAGCGCTCCTACCCGGGGCGGGAGAGGGACAGATACGCAGTATTTT. Its protein product is CASAPTRGGRGTDTQYF.

This clone was detected a few times. The rearrangement uses TRBV7-9 and TRBJ1-2; D is possibly TRBD1 (5 bases). The CDR3 consists of 13 residues. With 1 base removed from V and 8 bases from J, the gap between germline ends came to 11 bases. Germline V gene lookup returns CDR1 SEHNR and CDR2 FQNEAQ (reference sequence). The CDR3 protein is CASSLEAGRGYTF. CDR3 coding DNA: TGTGCCAGCAGCTTAGAAGCGGGGCGCGGCTACACCTTC.